Listed below are T cell receptor beta chains from one sample, sequenced in a study of blood T cell repertoires in COVID-19. Here immunoSEQ multiplex PCR was the method, and the copy in TCRdb shows in-frame clones only, minus some. The sample lists 29,000 or so clones, roughly 65% seen once, with about a sixth in the top ten. Material for sequencing was peripheral blood. The receptor source for this set is a human donor in a cohort sampled during active COVID-19. Each CDR3 is given with its conserved first and last residue. Each record gives: CDR3 length, V gene, D gene, clone size, J gene, CDR3 protein, CDR3 DNA. D genes are given only for firm matches. Clone sizes are given selectively: once, few, many, or a class where the clone is expanded.

15	TRBV9	.	.	TRBJ2-1	CASSVVGDRSNEQFF	TGTGCCAGCAGCGTAGTAGGGGATAGGAGCAATGAGCAGTTCTTC
14	TRBV5-4	.	.	TRBJ2-5	CASSLGAGEETQYF	TGTGCCAGCAGCTTGGGTGCAGGGGAAGAGACCCAGTACTTC
14	TRBV7-9	TRBD1	few	TRBJ2-7	CASSPPGQGYEQYF	TGTGCCAGCAGCCCACCGGGACAGGGCTACGAGCAGTACTTC
15	TRBV7-7	TRBD2	once	TRBJ2-1	CASSLAGGRGNEQFF	TGTGCCAGCAGCCTAGCGGGAGGGCGAGGCAATGAGCAGTTCTTC
11	TRBV7-2	.	few	TRBJ2-5	CASSPRETQYF	TGTGCCAGCAGCCCCCGAGAGACCCAGTACTTC
14	TRBV2	TRBD1	.	TRBJ1-6	CASSDRDRGSPLHF	TGTGCCAGCAGTGACCGGGACAGAGGTTCACCCCTCCACTTT
18	TRBV11-2	TRBD2	.	TRBJ2-1	CASSSGTSGTYSYNEQFF	TGTGCCAGCAGTTCCGGGACTAGCGGGACCTACTCCTACAATGAGCAGTTCTTC
14	TRBV6-6	TRBD1	.	TRBJ2-1	CASSYSTGVGEQFF	TGTGCCAGCAGTTACTCGACAGGGGTGGGTGAGCAGTTCTTC
14	TRBV9	.	once	TRBJ2-5	CASSKGQIQETQYF	TGTGCCAGCAGCAAAGGACAGATCCAAGAGACCCAGTACTTC
18	TRBV9	TRBD2	.	TRBJ2-3	CASSGRGRLAGGPDTQYF	TGTGCCAGCAGCGGAAGAGGAAGACTAGCGGGAGGCCCAGATACGCAGTATTTT
17	TRBV6-2/TRBV6-3	TRBD2	.	TRBJ2-3	CASSYEIASGGTDTQYF	TGTGCCAGCAGTTACGAAATCGCTAGCGGGGGCACAGATACGCAGTATTTT
13	TRBV28	TRBD1	.	TRBJ1-1	CASRMGTGVEAFF	TGTGCCAGCAGGATGGGGACAGGGGTTGAAGCTTTCTTT
15	TRBV7-2	.	.	TRBJ2-3	CASSLAGVSTDTQYF	TGTGCCAGCAGCTTAGCGGGAGTGAGTACAGATACGCAGTATTTT
12	TRBV19	.	.	TRBJ1-4	CASSRPAEKLFF	TGTGCCAGTAGTAGGCCTGCTGAAAAACTGTTTTTT
13	TRBV7-2	TRBD2	few	TRBJ2-1	CASSPGLASEQFF	TGTGCCAGCAGCCCGGGACTAGCGTCCGAGCAGTTCTTC
14	TRBV30	TRBD1	.	TRBJ1-2	CAWSNRGDIYGYTF	TGTGCCTGGAGTAACAGGGGGGATATCTATGGCTACACCTTC
16	TRBV5-8	TRBD2	.	TRBJ2-5	CASSLGLAGHQETQYF	TGTGCCAGCAGCTTGGGACTAGCGGGGCACCAAGAGACCCAGTACTTC
13	TRBV5-4	.	.	TRBJ2-5	CASSPVPQETQYF	TGTGCCAGCAGCCCGGTCCCACAAGAGACCCAGTACTTC
18	TRBV19	.	.	TRBJ2-6	CASSQGQGIYSGANVLTF	TGTGCCAGTAGTCAGGGGCAGGGGATCTACTCTGGGGCCAACGTCCTGACTTTC
17	TRBV19	.	.	TRBJ1-3	CASTKDSALPSGNTIYF	TGTGCCAGTACTAAGGACAGCGCCCTACCCTCTGGAAACACCATATATTTT
13	TRBV19	TRBD1	few	TRBJ2-4	CASGDRGRNIQYF	TGTGCCAGTGGGGACAGGGGAAGAAACATTCAGTACTTC
16	TRBV2	.	.	TRBJ1-2	CASRARTAHSNYGYTF	TGTGCCAGCAGAGCTCGGACAGCTCATTCTAACTATGGCTACACCTTC
15	TRBV7-2	.	.	TRBJ1-5	CASSLRVYSNQPQHF	TGTGCCAGCAGCTTACGGGTTTATAGCAATCAGCCCCAGCATTTT
13	TRBV5-4	.	.	TRBJ2-5	CASSGLFQETQYF	TGTGCCAGCAGCGGACTTTTCCAAGAGACCCAGTACTTC
14	TRBV27	.	once	TRBJ2-3	CASVAGLGADTQYF	TGTGCCAGCGTTGCGGGGCTAGGGGCAGATACGCAGTATTTT
13	TRBV2	.	.	TRBJ1-2	CASSVGQRRGYTF	TGTGCCAGCAGCGTCGGACAGCGGAGGGGCTACACCTTC
15	TRBV19	.	.	TRBJ2-2	CASSMSAANTGELFF	TGTGCCAGTAGTATGAGCGCAGCGAACACCGGGGAGCTGTTTTTT
16	TRBV5-4	.	.	TRBJ1-3	CASSLDLQGSGNTIYF	TGTGCCAGCAGCTTGGATCTACAGGGATCCGGAAACACCATATATTTT
14	TRBV4-3	TRBD1	.	TRBJ2-7	CASSNRDRVYEQYF	TGCGCCAGCAGCAACCGGGACAGGGTTTACGAGCAGTACTTC
15	TRBV7-3	TRBD1	.	TRBJ2-7	CASSLSPGQVYEQYF	TGTGCCAGCAGCTTATCCCCTGGACAGGTCTACGAGCAGTACTTC
15	TRBV28	TRBD1	.	TRBJ1-2	CASRADRASNYGYTF	TGTGCCAGCAGGGCGGACAGGGCTTCTAACTATGGCTACACCTTC
15	TRBV9	.	.	TRBJ1-3	CASSVGHGIGNTIYF	TGTGCCAGCAGCGTAGGACACGGGATCGGAAACACCATATATTTT
13	TRBV14	.	.	TRBJ2-1	CASSQGLIAEQFF	TGTGCCAGCAGCCAAGGCCTAATTGCTGAGCAGTTCTTC
14	TRBV4-3	.	.	TRBJ1-2	CASSQIPTGAGYTF	TGCGCCAGCAGCCAAATCCCGACAGGTGCCGGCTACACCTTC
17	TRBV5-8	.	.	TRBJ1-3	CASSPRSGGASGNTIYF	TGTGCCAGCAGCCCACGATCGGGGGGGGCCTCTGGAAACACCATATATTTT
15	TRBV9	.	few	TRBJ2-1	CASSVASDSYNEQFF	TGTGCCAGCAGCGTAGCTAGCGATTCCTACAATGAGCAGTTCTTC
14	TRBV3-1/TRBV3-2	TRBD1	few	TRBJ1-4	CASSPGTANEKLFF	TGTGCCAGCAGCCCCGGGACAGCTAATGAAAAACTGTTTTTT
15	TRBV10-1	.	.	TRBJ2-2	CASSPDTTAPGELFF	TGCGCCAGCAGTCCGGACACGACCGCCCCCGGGGAGCTGTTTTTT
13	TRBV12-3/TRBV12-4	.	.	TRBJ1-2	CASSQQVFYGYTF	TGTGCCAGCAGTCAACAGGTTTTCTATGGCTACACCTTC
15	TRBV5-6	.	.	TRBJ2-5	CASSPLGGAPETQYF	TGTGCCAGCAGCCCGTTGGGGGGGGCGCCGGAGACCCAGTACTTC